One and the same sample provided the 9 T cell receptor beta chains below, sequenced in a study of T-cell reconstitution after alpha-beta-depleted transplantation in children. As it was prepared, the TCRbeta library received unique molecular identifiers. TCRdb analysed the PCR reads with MiXCR anew, one entry per CDR3 protein. The sample yields about 980,000 distinct CDR3 sequences, around 30% seen once. This specimen was PBMCs, mostly from graft donor cells, taken 360 days after TCRalphabeta/CD19-depleted stem cell transplant. The receptors here all came from a boy younger than two who had a stem cell transplant for SCID, so the T cells may come from the graft donor.

A few counts support this clonotype. V usage is TRBV3-1 and J usage is TRBJ2-6; D gene unclear. There are 15 residues in the CDR3. Trimming left V 2 bases short and J 3 bases short, with 8 bases between. Germline V gene data show CDR1 as LGHDT and CDR2 as YNNKEL (reference sequence). The CDR3 spells CASSQRVGGANVLTF. Here the CDR3 DNA reads TGTGCCAGCAGCCAACGGGTTGGTGGGGCCAACGTCCTGACTTTC.

The chain uses TRBV7-6 and TRBJ2-2, with 9 bases that match TRBD1. The germline gives CDR1 SGHVS, CDR2 FNYEAQ. The CDR3 runs to 15 residues. V shed 4 bases, J shed 5 bases, and the junction held 5 bases outside the gene matches. The CDR3 sequence: CASSSTDRGTGELFF. DNA of the CDR3: TGTGCCAGCAGCTCCACCGACAGGGGGACCGGGGAGCTGTTTTTT.

This clonotype turned up a few times. The chain employs TRBV9 and TRBJ2-5, with TRBD1 identical over 7 bases. The CDR3 loop spans 13 amino acids. Germline V gives CDR1 SGDLS, CDR2 YYNGEE. V lost 1 base, J lost 5 bases, and 2 bases stayed unmatched. CDR3 in amino acids: CASSVLTGETQYF. The CDR3 bases are TGTGCCAGCAGCGTACTGACAGGGGAGACCCAGTACTTC.

This chain uses TRBV3-1 with TRBJ1-4; TRBD1 matches at 8 bases. Trimming at V came to 2 bases and at J to 0 bases, leaving 11 bases not matched to a gene. Germline V CDR1 and CDR2: LGHDT, YNNKEL (reference sequence). The CDR3 consists of 19 residues. The CDR3 spells CASSQSDRVGPATNEKLFF. CDR3 coding DNA: TGTGCCAGCAGCCAATCGGACAGGGTCGGTCCCGCAACTAATGAAAAACTGTTTTTT.

This clonotype was recorded a few times. The rearrangement joins TRBV15 to TRBJ1-5, with D hard to call. With 3 bases removed from V and 11 bases from J, the gap between germline ends came to 14 bases. This CDR3 comprises 13 residues. Per the germline V gene, CDR1 is LNHNV and CDR2 is YYDKDF (reference sequence). CDR3 sequence reads: CATSRAQITAQHF. The CDR3, as DNA: TGTGCCACCAGCAGGGCCCAAATCACGGCCCAGCATTTT. The complete variable domain, with remaining parts taken from reference TRBV15 and TRBJ1-5, reads DAMVIQNPRYQVTQFGKPVTLSCSQTLNHNVMYWYQQKSSQAPKLLFHYYDKDFNNEADTPDNFQSRRPNTSFCFLDIRSPGLGDTAMYLCATSRAQITAQHFGDGTRLSIL.

This clonotype was seen only a few times. The CDR3, as DNA: TGTGCCATCAGAGCAGGGGGCGTAGGTGGTGAGCAGTTCTTC. This sequence encodes CAIRAGGVGGEQFF. V usage is TRBV10-3 and J usage is TRBJ2-1, with 8 bases that match TRBD1. V lost 6 bases to trimming and J lost 9 bases; unmatched junction nucleotides: 10. CDR3 length: 14 residues. The germline CDR1 and CDR2 sequences are ENHRY and SYGVKD.

J is TRBJ2-1 and V is TRBV12-3 or TRBV12-4; 9 bases match TRBD2. The CDR3 runs to 15 residues. The V and J ends lost 5 bases and 10 bases, in that order; junction bases with no gene match: 12. Here the CDR3 DNA reads TGTGCCAGCAGTCGACCCGGGACTAGCCTTCGGGAGCAGTTCTTC. Residues: CASSRPGTSLREQFF.

The table lists this clonotype with many counts. V and J are TRBV10-3 and TRBJ2-5; the D gene is possibly TRBD1 (5 bases). CDR1 is ENHRY and CDR2 is SYGVKD in the germline V gene. This CDR3 is 12 amino acids long. V lost 3 bases and J lost 6, with 8 bases in between. The CDR3 reads CAISDVDKTQYF. The CDR3 DNA reads as TGTGCCATCAGTGATGTGGACAAGACCCAGTACTTC.

The CDR3 is CASSLVNRQGAGDTEAFF. The CDR3 nucleotides read TGTGCCAGCAGCTTAGTGAATAGGCAGGGGGCCGGGGACACTGAAGCTTTCTTT. This chain uses TRBV7-8 with TRBJ1-1; 8 bases align to TRBD1. The V segment lost 1 base and the J segment 3 bases; nucleotides outside the gene matches: 13. Germline V gene sequence: CDR1 SGHVS, CDR2 FQNEAQ. This CDR3 comprises 18 residues.